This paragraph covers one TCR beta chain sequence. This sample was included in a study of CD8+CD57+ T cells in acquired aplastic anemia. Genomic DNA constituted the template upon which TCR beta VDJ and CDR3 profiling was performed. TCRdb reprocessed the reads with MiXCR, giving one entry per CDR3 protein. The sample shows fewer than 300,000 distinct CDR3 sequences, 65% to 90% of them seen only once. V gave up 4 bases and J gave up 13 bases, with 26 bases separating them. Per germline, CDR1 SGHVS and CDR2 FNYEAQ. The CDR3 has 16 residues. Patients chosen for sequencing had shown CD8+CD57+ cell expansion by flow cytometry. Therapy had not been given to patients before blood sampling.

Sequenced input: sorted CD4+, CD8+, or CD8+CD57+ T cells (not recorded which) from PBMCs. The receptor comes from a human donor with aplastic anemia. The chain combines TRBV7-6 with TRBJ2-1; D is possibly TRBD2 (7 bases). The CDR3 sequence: CASSSTTGREAFFQFF. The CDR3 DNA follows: TGTGCCAGCAGCTCCACTACAGGGAGGGAAGCTTTCTTTCAGTTCTTC.